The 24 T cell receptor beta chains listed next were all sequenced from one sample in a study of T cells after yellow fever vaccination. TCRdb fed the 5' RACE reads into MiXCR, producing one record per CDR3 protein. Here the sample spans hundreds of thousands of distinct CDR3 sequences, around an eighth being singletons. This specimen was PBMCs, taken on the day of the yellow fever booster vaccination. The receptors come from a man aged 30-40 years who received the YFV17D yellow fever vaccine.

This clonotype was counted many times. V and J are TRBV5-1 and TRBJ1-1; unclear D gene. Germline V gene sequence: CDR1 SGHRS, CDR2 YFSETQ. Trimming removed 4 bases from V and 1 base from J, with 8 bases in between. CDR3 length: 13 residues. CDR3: CASSVLQNTEAFF. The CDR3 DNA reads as TGCGCCAGCAGCGTACTTCAGAACACTGAAGCTTTCTTT.

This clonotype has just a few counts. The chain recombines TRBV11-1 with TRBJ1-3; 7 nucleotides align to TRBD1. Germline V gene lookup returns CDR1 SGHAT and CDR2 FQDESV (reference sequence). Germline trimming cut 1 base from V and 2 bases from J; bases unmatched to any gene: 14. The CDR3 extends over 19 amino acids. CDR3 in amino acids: CASSLEAPGPTGTGNTIYF. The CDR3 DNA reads TGTGCCAGCAGCTTAGAAGCGCCGGGGCCGACAGGGACTGGAAACACCATATATTTT.

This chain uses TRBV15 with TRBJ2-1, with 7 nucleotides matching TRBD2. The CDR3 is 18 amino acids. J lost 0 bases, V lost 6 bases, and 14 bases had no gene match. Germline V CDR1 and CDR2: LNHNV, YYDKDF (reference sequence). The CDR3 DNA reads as TGTGCCACCAGTACAGCCTTAGCGGGTTCCAGCTCCTACAATGAGCAGTTCTTC. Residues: CATSTALAGSSSYNEQFF.

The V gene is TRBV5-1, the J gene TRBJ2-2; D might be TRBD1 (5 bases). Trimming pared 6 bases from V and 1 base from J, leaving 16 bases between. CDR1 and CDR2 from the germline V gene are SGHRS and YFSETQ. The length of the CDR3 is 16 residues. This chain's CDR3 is CASTPNVGLNTGELFF. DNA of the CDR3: TGCGCCAGCACGCCGAACGTGGGGCTGAACACCGGGGAGCTGTTTTTT.

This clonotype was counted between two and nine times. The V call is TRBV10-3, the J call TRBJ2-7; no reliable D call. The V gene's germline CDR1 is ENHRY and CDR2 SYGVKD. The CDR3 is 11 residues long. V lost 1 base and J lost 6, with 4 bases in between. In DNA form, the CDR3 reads TGTGCCATCAGTGAGTTAGTCGAGCAGTACTTC. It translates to CAISELVEQYF.

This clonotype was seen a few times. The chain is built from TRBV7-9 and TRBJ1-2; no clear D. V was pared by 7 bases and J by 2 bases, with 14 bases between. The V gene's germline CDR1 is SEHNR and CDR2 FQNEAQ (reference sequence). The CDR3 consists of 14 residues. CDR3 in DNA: TGTGCCAGCATCCGAGCTGACGGCAACTATGGCTACACCTTC. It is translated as CASIRADGNYGYTF. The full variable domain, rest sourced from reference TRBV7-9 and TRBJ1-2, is DTGVSQNPRHKITKRGQNVTFRCDPISEHNRLYWYRQTLGQGPEFLTYFQNEAQLEKSRLLSDRFSAERPKGSFSTLEIQRTEQGDSAMYLCASIRADGNYGYTFGSGTRLTVV.

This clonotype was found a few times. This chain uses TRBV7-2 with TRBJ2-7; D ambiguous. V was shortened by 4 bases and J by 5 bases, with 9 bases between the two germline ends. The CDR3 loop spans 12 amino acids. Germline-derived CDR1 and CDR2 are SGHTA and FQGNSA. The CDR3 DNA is TGTGCCAGCAGCTCCCGTTACAACGAGCAGTACTTC. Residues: CASSSRYNEQYF.

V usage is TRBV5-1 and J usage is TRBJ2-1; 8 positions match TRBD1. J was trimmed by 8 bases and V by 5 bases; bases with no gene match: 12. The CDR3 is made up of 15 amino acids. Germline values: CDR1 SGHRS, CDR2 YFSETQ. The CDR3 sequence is CASRSRDRSVDEQFF. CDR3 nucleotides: TGCGCCAGCAGGAGCCGGGACAGGAGCGTCGATGAGCAGTTCTTC.

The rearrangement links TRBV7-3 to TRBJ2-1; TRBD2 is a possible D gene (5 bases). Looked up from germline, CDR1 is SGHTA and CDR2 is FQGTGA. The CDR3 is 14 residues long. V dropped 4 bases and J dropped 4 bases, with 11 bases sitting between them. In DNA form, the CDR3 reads TGTGCCAGCAGCTCGACGGGCGGGTACAATGAGCAGTTCTTC. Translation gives CASSSTGGYNEQFF. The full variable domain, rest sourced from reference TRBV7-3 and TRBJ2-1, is GAGVSQTPSNKVTEKGKYVELRCDPISGHTALYWYRQSLGQGPEFLIYFQGTGAADDSGLPNDRFFAVRPEGSVSTLKIQRTERGDSAVYLCASSSTGGYNEQFFGPGTRLTVL.

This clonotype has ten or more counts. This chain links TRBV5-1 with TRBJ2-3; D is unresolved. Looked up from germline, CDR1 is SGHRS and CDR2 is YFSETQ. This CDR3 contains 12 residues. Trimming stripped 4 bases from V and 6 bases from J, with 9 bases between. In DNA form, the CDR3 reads TGCGCCAGCAGCCAAATCGGGGATACGCAGTATTTT. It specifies CASSQIGDTQYF.

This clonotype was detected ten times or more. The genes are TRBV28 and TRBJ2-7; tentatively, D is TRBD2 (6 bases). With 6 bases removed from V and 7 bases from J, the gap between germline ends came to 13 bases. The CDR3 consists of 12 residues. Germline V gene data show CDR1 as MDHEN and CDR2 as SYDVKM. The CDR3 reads CASRPPAGEQYF. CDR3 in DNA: TGTGCCAGCAGGCCCCCTGCGGGGGAGCAGTACTTC.

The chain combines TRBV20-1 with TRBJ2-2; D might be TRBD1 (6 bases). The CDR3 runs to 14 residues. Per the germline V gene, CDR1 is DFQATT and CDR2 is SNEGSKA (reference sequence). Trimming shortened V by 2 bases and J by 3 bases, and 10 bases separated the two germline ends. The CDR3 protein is CSARRQGYTGELFF. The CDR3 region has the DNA TGCAGTGCTAGAAGGCAGGGGTACACCGGGGAGCTGTTTTTT.

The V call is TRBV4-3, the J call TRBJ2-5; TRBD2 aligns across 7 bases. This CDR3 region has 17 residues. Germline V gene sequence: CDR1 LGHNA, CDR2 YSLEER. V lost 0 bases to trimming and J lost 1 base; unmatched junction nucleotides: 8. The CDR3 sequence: CASSQEGGASAQETQYF. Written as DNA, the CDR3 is TGCGCCAGCAGCCAAGAGGGAGGGGCTAGCGCCCAAGAGACCCAGTACTTC.

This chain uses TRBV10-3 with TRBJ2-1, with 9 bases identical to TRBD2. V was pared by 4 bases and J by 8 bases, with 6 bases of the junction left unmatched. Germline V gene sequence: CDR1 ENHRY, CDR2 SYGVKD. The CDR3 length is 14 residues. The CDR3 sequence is CAISAAGGRHEQFF. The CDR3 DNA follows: TGTGCCATCAGTGCAGCGGGAGGCCGACATGAGCAGTTCTTC.

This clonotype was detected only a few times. CDR3 in amino acids: CASTQLAGRGEQYF. The CDR3 DNA follows: TGTGCCAGCACCCAGCTAGCGGGCCGCGGCGAGCAGTACTTC. This chain joins TRBV6-1 and TRBJ2-7; 8 nucleotides line up with TRBD2. V gave up 7 bases and J gave up 6 bases; unmatched junction bases: 11. The V gene's germline CDR1 is MNHNS and CDR2 SASEGT. The CDR3 has 14 amino acids.

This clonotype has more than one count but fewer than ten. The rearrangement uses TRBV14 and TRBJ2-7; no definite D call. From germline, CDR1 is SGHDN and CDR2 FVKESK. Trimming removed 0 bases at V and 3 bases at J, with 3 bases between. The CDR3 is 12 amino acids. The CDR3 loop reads CASSQDVYEQYF. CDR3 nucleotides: TGTGCCAGCAGCCAAGATGTCTACGAGCAGTACTTC.

The chain's CDR3 is CASSLRAGASYEQYF. The CDR3 DNA reads as TGTGCCAGCAGCTTGAGAGCGGGTGCGTCCTACGAGCAGTACTTC. V gene TRBV7-9 combines with J gene TRBJ2-7; possible D gene TRBD2, 6 bases. CDR3 length: 15 residues. The V gene lost 3 bases and the J gene lost 1 base, with 13 bases spanning the gap. Germline CDR1 is SEHNR and CDR2 is FQNEAQ (reference sequence).

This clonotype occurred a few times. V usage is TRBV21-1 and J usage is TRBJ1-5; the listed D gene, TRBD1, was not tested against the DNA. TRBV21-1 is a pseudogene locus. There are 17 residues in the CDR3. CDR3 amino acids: CASSKSGQPYSNQPQHF. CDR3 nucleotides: TGTGCCAGCAGCAAATCGGGACAACCCTATAGCAATCAGCCCCAGCATTTT.

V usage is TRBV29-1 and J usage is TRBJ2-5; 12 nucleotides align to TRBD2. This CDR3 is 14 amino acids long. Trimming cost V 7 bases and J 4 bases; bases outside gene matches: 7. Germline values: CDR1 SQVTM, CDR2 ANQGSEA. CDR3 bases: TGCAGCGCTGCCCAGGGACTAGCGGGAGAGACCCAGTACTTC. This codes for CSAAQGLAGETQYF. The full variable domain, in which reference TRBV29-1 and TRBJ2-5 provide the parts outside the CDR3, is SAVISQKPSRDICQRGTSLTIQCQVDSQVTMMFWYRQQPGQSLTLIATANQGSEATYESGFVIDKFPISRPNLTFSTLTVSNMSPEDSSIYLCSAAQGLAGETQYFGPGTRLLVL.

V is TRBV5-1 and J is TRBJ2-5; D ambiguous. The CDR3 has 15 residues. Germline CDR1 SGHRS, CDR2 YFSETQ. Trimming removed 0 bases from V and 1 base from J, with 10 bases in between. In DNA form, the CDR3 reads TGCGCCAGCAGCTTGGATGGGTTACTCCAAGAGACCCAGTACTTC. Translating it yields CASSLDGLLQETQYF.

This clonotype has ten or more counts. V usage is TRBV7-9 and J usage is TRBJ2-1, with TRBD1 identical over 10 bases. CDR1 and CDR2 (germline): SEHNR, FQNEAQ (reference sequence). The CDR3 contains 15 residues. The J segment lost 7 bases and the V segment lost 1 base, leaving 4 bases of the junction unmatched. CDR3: CASSLGQGAENEQFF. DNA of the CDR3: TGTGCCAGCAGCTTAGGACAGGGGGCCGAAAATGAGCAGTTCTTC. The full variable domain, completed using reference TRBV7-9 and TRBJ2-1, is DTGVSQNPRHKITKRGQNVTFRCDPISEHNRLYWYRQTLGQGPEFLTYFQNEAQLEKSRLLSDRFSAERPKGSFSTLEIQRTEQGDSAMYLCASSLGQGAENEQFFGPGTRLTVL.

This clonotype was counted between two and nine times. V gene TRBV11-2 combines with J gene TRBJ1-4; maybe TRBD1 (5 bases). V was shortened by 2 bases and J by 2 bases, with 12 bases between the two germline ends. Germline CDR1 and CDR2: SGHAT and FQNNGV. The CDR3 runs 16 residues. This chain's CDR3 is CASSLHGGGTNEKLFF. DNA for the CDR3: TGTGCCAGCAGCTTACACGGGGGGGGGACTAATGAAAAACTGTTTTTT.

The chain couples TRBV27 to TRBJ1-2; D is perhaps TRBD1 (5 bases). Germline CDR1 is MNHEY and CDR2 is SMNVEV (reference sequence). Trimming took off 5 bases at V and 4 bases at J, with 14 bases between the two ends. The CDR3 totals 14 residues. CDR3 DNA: TGTGCCAGCAGTCTACGGGACGGCTCCTATGGCTACACCTTC. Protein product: CASSLRDGSYGYTF.

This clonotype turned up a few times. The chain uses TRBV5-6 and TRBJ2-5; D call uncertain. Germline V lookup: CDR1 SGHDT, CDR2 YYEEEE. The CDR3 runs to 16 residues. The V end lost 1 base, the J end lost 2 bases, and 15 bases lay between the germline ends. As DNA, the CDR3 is TGTGCCAGCAGCTTGTACGGCTCCCTGGGGCAAGAGACCCAGTACTTC. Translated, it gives CASSLYGSLGQETQYF. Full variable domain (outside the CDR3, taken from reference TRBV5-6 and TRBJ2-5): DAGVTQSPTHLIKTRGQQVTLRCSPKSGHDTVSWYQQALGQGPQFIFQYYEEEERQRGNFPDRFSGHQFPNYSSELNVNALLLGDSALYLCASSLYGSLGQETQYFGPGTRLLVL.